Listed below are T cell receptor beta chains from one sample, sequenced in a study of cytomegalovirus exposure and HLA in healthy donors. Libraries were prepared by immunoSEQ multiplex PCR; TCRdb keeps only in-frame clonotypes and omits some of them. The table lists about 160,000 clones, roughly 80% of them singletons. Sequenced input: PBMCs. Source of these receptors: a woman in her 30s in good health and CMV-seropositive. The CDR3 runs from the conserved cysteine through the conserved F or W. The order of the fields is V gene, J gene, D gene, CDR3 length, clone size, CDR3 DNA, CDR3 protein. A D gene is named only where the DNA matches it firmly. A row's size may be missing; if present it is once, few, many or a size class.

v_gene: TRBV7-6
j_gene: TRBJ2-7
d_gene: TRBD1
len: 13
abundance: many
CDR3nt: TGTGCCAGCAGCCCAGGGGGACACGTCGAGCAGTACTTC
CDR3aa: CASSPGGHVEQYF

v_gene: TRBV6-4
j_gene: TRBJ2-2
d_gene: -
len: 15
abundance: -
CDR3nt: TGTGCCAGCAGTGACACTACCCTGAACACCGGGGAGCTGTTTTTT
CDR3aa: CASSDTTLNTGELFF

v_gene: TRBV4-3
j_gene: TRBJ2-1
d_gene: -
len: 13
abundance: -
CDR3nt: TGCGCCAGCAGCCAAGAAACAGACAATGAGCAGTTCTTC
CDR3aa: CASSQETDNEQFF

v_gene: TRBV5-1
j_gene: TRBJ2-2
d_gene: -
len: 14
abundance: -
CDR3nt: TGCGCCAGCAGCGGGACACCGAACACCGGGGAGCTGTTTTTT
CDR3aa: CASSGTPNTGELFF

v_gene: TRBV7-9
j_gene: TRBJ1-1
d_gene: -
len: 14
abundance: -
CDR3nt: TGTGCCAGCAGCTTAGTTTCGGGAAGGGCTGAAGCTTTCTTT
CDR3aa: CASSLVSGRAEAFF

v_gene: TRBV6-1
j_gene: TRBJ2-7
d_gene: TRBD1
len: 13
abundance: -
CDR3nt: TGTGCCACCTTGGCAGGGGGCGGGTACGAGCAGTACTTC
CDR3aa: CATLAGGGYEQYF

v_gene: TRBV5-6
j_gene: TRBJ2-5
d_gene: TRBD2
len: 16
abundance: -
CDR3nt: TGTGCCAGCAGCATCGGACTAGCGGGGATCCAAGAGACCCAGTACTTC
CDR3aa: CASSIGLAGIQETQYF

v_gene: TRBV4-3
j_gene: TRBJ1-1
d_gene: TRBD1
len: 16
abundance: -
CDR3nt: TGCGCCAGCAGCCAAGATCCAAACAGGGGGCGCCCCGAAGCTTTCTTT
CDR3aa: CASSQDPNRGRPEAFF

v_gene: TRBV2
j_gene: TRBJ1-2
d_gene: TRBD1
len: 15
abundance: -
CDR3nt: TGTGCCAGCAGTGAAGCCCTACCCCAGGGGGCTCAATGCACCTTC
CDR3aa: CASSEALPQGAQCTF

v_gene: TRBV19
j_gene: TRBJ1-2
d_gene: -
len: 13
abundance: once
CDR3nt: TGTGCCAGTAGTGATGGACAAGACTATGGCTACACCTTC
CDR3aa: CASSDGQDYGYTF

v_gene: TRBV6-5
j_gene: TRBJ2-3
d_gene: -
len: 15
abundance: -
CDR3nt: TGTGCCAGCAGTTACTCTGGGGGGGGGCCAGATACGCAGTATTTT
CDR3aa: CASSYSGGGPDTQYF

v_gene: TRBV5-1
j_gene: TRBJ2-7
d_gene: -
len: 15
abundance: -
CDR3nt: TGCGCCAGCAGCTTGGGGCAGGGAAGGGCCTACGAGCAGTACTTC
CDR3aa: CASSLGQGRAYEQYF

v_gene: TRBV7-2
j_gene: TRBJ1-5
d_gene: -
len: 15
abundance: once
CDR3nt: TGTGCCAGCAGCTCTTCGTGGGGCGGGGAACAGCCCCAGCATTTT
CDR3aa: CASSSSWGGEQPQHF

v_gene: TRBV7-2
j_gene: TRBJ1-1
d_gene: -
len: 13
abundance: -
CDR3nt: TGTGCCAGCACCCAACCAGGGCCCACTGAAGCTTTCTTT
CDR3aa: CASTQPGPTEAFF

v_gene: TRBV18
j_gene: TRBJ2-1
d_gene: TRBD2
len: 14
abundance: -
CDR3nt: TGTGCCAGCTCGACTAGCGGGGATTACAATGAGCAGTTCTTC
CDR3aa: CASSTSGDYNEQFF

v_gene: TRBV10-3
j_gene: TRBJ2-7
d_gene: -
len: 13
abundance: -
CDR3nt: TGTGCCATCAGTGAGTCGGGGGCTTACGAGCAGTACTTC
CDR3aa: CAISESGAYEQYF

v_gene: TRBV4-3
j_gene: TRBJ2-2
d_gene: -
len: 18
abundance: -
CDR3nt: TGCGCCAGCAGCCGAAGATCGGCGAGGGCCGTGAACACCGGGGAGCTGTTTTTT
CDR3aa: CASSRRSARAVNTGELFF

v_gene: TRBV15
j_gene: TRBJ2-3
d_gene: TRBD2
len: 16
abundance: -
CDR3nt: TGTGCCACCAGCGGCGGGACTAGCGCCCTCACAGATACGCAGTATTTT
CDR3aa: CATSGGTSALTDTQYF

v_gene: TRBV13
j_gene: TRBJ1-5
d_gene: -
len: 15
abundance: -
CDR3nt: TGTGCCAGCAGCCGACGGGGGAGTAGCAATCAGCCCCAGCATTTT
CDR3aa: CASSRRGSSNQPQHF

v_gene: TRBV5-1
j_gene: TRBJ2-3
d_gene: TRBD2
len: 17
abundance: -
CDR3nt: TGCGCCAGCAGCAGATCCGGGGTAGCTAGCGGGGGTGATACGCAGTATTTT
CDR3aa: CASSRSGVASGGDTQYF

v_gene: TRBV25-1
j_gene: TRBJ2-5
d_gene: TRBD1
len: 15
abundance: -
CDR3nt: TGTGCCAGCAGTTCGACAGGGGACCTCCAAGAGACCCAGTACTTC
CDR3aa: CASSSTGDLQETQYF

v_gene: TRBV7-9
j_gene: TRBJ2-1
d_gene: TRBD1
len: 14
abundance: -
CDR3nt: TGTGCCAGCAGCTACGGGACAGGGTCAGATGAGCAGTTCTTC
CDR3aa: CASSYGTGSDEQFF

v_gene: TRBV5-6
j_gene: TRBJ1-2
d_gene: -
len: 11
abundance: few
CDR3nt: TGTGCCAGCAGCTTACACAGGGACTACACCTTC
CDR3aa: CASSLHRDYTF

v_gene: TRBV19
j_gene: TRBJ1-3
d_gene: TRBD1
len: 15
abundance: -
CDR3nt: TGTGCCACGCGGGACAGGGAGGAAGGTGGAAACACCATATATTTT
CDR3aa: CATRDREEGGNTIYF

v_gene: TRBV29-1
j_gene: TRBJ2-1
d_gene: -
len: 14
abundance: -
CDR3nt: TGCAGCGTTGTAATGGGCACCCTTCACAATGAGCAGTTCTTC
CDR3aa: CSVVMGTLHNEQFF

v_gene: TRBV5-1
j_gene: TRBJ2-2
d_gene: -
len: 16
abundance: -
CDR3nt: TGCGCCAGCAGCTTGTACGGGGGTCCGAACACCGGGGAGCTGTTTTTT
CDR3aa: CASSLYGGPNTGELFF

v_gene: TRBV5-1
j_gene: TRBJ1-3
d_gene: -
len: 14
abundance: -
CDR3nt: TGCGCCAGCAGCCCGGCGGGCCCTGGAAACACCATATATTTT
CDR3aa: CASSPAGPGNTIYF

v_gene: TRBV18
j_gene: TRBJ2-7
d_gene: -
len: 14
abundance: -
CDR3nt: TGTGCCAGCTCACCACCGGGGCAGGGCTACGAGCAGTACTTC
CDR3aa: CASSPPGQGYEQYF

v_gene: TRBV9
j_gene: TRBJ2-3
d_gene: -
len: 17
abundance: -
CDR3nt: TGTGCCAGCAGCGTGTCGTTGTGGGGGGGCGGCACAGATACGCAGTATTTT
CDR3aa: CASSVSLWGGGTDTQYF

v_gene: TRBV5-1
j_gene: TRBJ2-1
d_gene: TRBD1
len: 13
abundance: -
CDR3nt: TGCGCCAGCAGCCTCACAGGGGCGGCTGAGCAGTTCTTC
CDR3aa: CASSLTGAAEQFF

v_gene: TRBV4-3
j_gene: TRBJ1-6
d_gene: -
len: 15
abundance: -
CDR3nt: TGCGCCAGCAGCCGAGCGCTAACCTATAATTCACCCCTCCACTTT
CDR3aa: CASSRALTYNSPLHF

v_gene: TRBV15
j_gene: TRBJ2-6
d_gene: TRBD1
len: 16
abundance: -
CDR3nt: TGTGCCACCAGCAGGGACAGGGGGCCTGGGGCCAACGTCCTGACCTTC
CDR3aa: CATSRDRGPGANVLTF

v_gene: TRBV5-6
j_gene: TRBJ1-1
d_gene: TRBD1
len: 16
abundance: -
CDR3nt: TGTGCCAGCACACGGGACAGCCAATCCTCCCACACTGAAGCTTTCTTT
CDR3aa: CASTRDSQSSHTEAFF

v_gene: TRBV6-5
j_gene: TRBJ2-7
d_gene: TRBD2
len: 15
abundance: -
CDR3nt: TGTGCCAGCAGTAACGGTCTGCTGCCGGGAGGAGAGCAGTACTTC
CDR3aa: CASSNGLLPGGEQYF

v_gene: TRBV4-1
j_gene: TRBJ2-3
d_gene: TRBD2
len: 17
abundance: once
CDR3nt: TGCGCCAGCAGCCAAGATCGAGGACTAGCGGGGGCCGATACGCAGTATTTT
CDR3aa: CASSQDRGLAGADTQYF

v_gene: TRBV4-2
j_gene: TRBJ2-7
d_gene: -
len: 15
abundance: -
CDR3nt: TGTGCCAGCAGCCAAGATCCCTTGAGAGGCGACGAGCAGTACTTC
CDR3aa: CASSQDPLRGDEQYF

v_gene: TRBV7-2
j_gene: TRBJ2-1
d_gene: TRBD1
len: 17
abundance: -
CDR3nt: TGTGCCAGCAGCTTCGCCTGGGACATCAGACAGGGGAATGAGCAGTTCTTC
CDR3aa: CASSFAWDIRQGNEQFF

v_gene: TRBV7-3
j_gene: TRBJ1-6
d_gene: TRBD1
len: 16
abundance: few
CDR3nt: TGTGCCAGCAGCTTTCCGTGGACAGGGGGCGGTTCACCCCTCCACTTT
CDR3aa: CASSFPWTGGGSPLHF

v_gene: TRBV9
j_gene: TRBJ1-2
d_gene: TRBD1
len: 16
abundance: once
CDR3nt: TGTGCCAGCAGCGCTGGGGGACAGGGGCGCAGCTATGGCTACACCTTC
CDR3aa: CASSAGGQGRSYGYTF

v_gene: TRBV15
j_gene: TRBJ1-5
d_gene: -
len: 15
abundance: few
CDR3nt: TGTGCCACCAGCAGAGATACAGGCTGGGATCAGCCCCAGCATTTT
CDR3aa: CATSRDTGWDQPQHF

v_gene: TRBV19
j_gene: TRBJ1-6
d_gene: TRBD1
len: 18
abundance: -
CDR3nt: TGTGCCAGTAGACCGGGACAGGGGGCAAGCTCCTATAATTCACCCCTCCACTTT
CDR3aa: CASRPGQGASSYNSPLHF

v_gene: TRBV13
j_gene: TRBJ2-1
d_gene: -
len: 14
abundance: -
CDR3nt: TGTGCCGTCCGGCTGGGACTGAGGAAAAATGAGCAGTTCTTC
CDR3aa: CAVRLGLRKNEQFF

v_gene: TRBV30
j_gene: TRBJ1-5
d_gene: TRBD1
len: 14
abundance: once
CDR3nt: TGTGCCTGGTCCTGGGACAGGGTCAATCAGCCCCAGCATTTT
CDR3aa: CAWSWDRVNQPQHF

v_gene: TRBV5-1
j_gene: TRBJ2-1
d_gene: -
len: 15
abundance: once
CDR3nt: TGCGCCAGTTCGCTCCGTGGCAGGGGAGACAATGAGCAGTTCTTC
CDR3aa: CASSLRGRGDNEQFF

v_gene: TRBV7-2
j_gene: TRBJ2-5
d_gene: -
len: 14
abundance: once
CDR3nt: TGTGCCAGCAGCTACCGGTCCGGTTGGGAGACCCAGTACTTC
CDR3aa: CASSYRSGWETQYF

v_gene: TRBV7-8
j_gene: TRBJ2-1
d_gene: TRBD2
len: 14
abundance: -
CDR3nt: TGTGCCAGCTTACGAGCGGGGGGCAACAATGAGCAGTTCTTC
CDR3aa: CASLRAGGNNEQFF

v_gene: TRBV2
j_gene: TRBJ2-3
d_gene: TRBD1
len: 15
abundance: -
CDR3nt: TGTGCCAGCAGTGGGCTGGACAGGATGACAGATACGCAGTATTTT
CDR3aa: CASSGLDRMTDTQYF